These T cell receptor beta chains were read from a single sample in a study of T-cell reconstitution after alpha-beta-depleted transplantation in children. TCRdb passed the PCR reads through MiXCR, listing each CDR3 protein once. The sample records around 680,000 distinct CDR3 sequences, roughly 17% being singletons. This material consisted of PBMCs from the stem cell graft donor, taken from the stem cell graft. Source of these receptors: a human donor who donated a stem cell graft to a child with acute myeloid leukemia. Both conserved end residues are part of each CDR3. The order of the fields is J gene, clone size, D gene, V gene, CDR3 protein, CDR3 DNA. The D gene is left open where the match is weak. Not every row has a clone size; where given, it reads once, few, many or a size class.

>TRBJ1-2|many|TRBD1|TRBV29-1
CSGRDSTNYGYTF
TGCAGCGGCCGGGACAGCACTAACTATGGCTACACCTTC
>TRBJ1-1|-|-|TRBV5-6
CASSFPYSGRMIGNTEAFF
TGTGCCAGCAGCTTCCCTTACTCAGGGCGAATGATTGGGAACACTGAAGCTTTCTTT
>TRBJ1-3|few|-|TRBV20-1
CSALSMAGTNTIYF
TGCAGTGCCCTCTCGATGGCGGGCACAAACACCATATATTTT
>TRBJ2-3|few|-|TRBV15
CATSRIGGRADTQYF
TGTGCCACCAGCAGAATCGGGGGCCGGGCAGATACGCAGTATTTT
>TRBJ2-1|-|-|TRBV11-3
CASSLAPVNEQFF
TGTGCCAGCAGCTTAGCCCCGGTGAATGAGCAGTTCTTC
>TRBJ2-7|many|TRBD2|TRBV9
CASSVNVAGATYEQYF
TGTGCCAGCAGCGTTAACGTAGCGGGGGCCACCTACGAGCAGTACTTC
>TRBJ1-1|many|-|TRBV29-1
CSVAPLQVTEAFF
TGCAGCGTTGCCCCGCTCCAAGTCACTGAAGCTTTCTTT
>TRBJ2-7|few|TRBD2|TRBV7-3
CASSSGRGRVREQYF
TGTGCCAGCAGCTCGGGTCGAGGGAGGGTTCGCGAGCAGTACTTC
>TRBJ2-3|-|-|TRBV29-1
CSVGPTNTDTQYF
TGCAGCGTCGGTCCGACTAACACAGATACGCAGTATTTT
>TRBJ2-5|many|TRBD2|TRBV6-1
CASSIQETGGTQYF
TGTGCCAGCAGCATTCAGGAAACGGGGGGGACCCAGTACTTC
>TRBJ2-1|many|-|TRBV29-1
CSTAGTSFEQFF
TGCAGCACCGCCGGGACATCGTTTGAGCAGTTCTTC
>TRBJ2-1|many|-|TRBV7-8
CASSSPTGYGTYNEQFF
TGTGCCAGCAGCTCCCCTACAGGGTACGGGACCTACAATGAGCAGTTCTTC
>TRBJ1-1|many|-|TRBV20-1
CSARGGGRLANTEAFF
TGCAGTGCTAGAGGGGGGGGGCGCCTGGCGAACACTGAAGCTTTCTTT
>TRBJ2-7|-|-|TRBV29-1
CSVFRGPSYEQYF
TGCAGCGTTTTCCGGGGGCCTTCCTACGAGCAGTACTTC
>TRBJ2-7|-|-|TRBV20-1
CSAPGVSGAYEQYF
TGCAGTGCGCCAGGGGTAAGCGGGGCCTACGAGCAGTACTTC
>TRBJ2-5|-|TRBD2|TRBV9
CASSVEPSGGPSGTQYF
TGTGCCAGCAGCGTAGAACCTAGCGGGGGCCCCAGCGGGACCCAGTACTTC
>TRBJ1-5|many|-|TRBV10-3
CAISESGDSNQPQHF
TGTGCCATCAGTGAGTCCGGGGATAGCAATCAGCCCCAGCATTTT
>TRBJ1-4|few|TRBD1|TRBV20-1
CSARDPVDRDEKLFF
TGCAGTGCTAGAGACCCGGTGGACAGGGATGAAAAACTGTTTTTT
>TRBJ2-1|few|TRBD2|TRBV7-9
CASSARLAGELNNEQFF
TGTGCCAGCAGTGCTAGACTAGCGGGGGAACTTAACAATGAGCAGTTCTTC
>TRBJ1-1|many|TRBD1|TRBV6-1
CASSDPGTESSLEAFF
TGTGCCAGCAGTGACCCCGGGACAGAATCCTCCCTTGAAGCTTTCTTT
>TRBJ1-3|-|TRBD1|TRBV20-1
CSAERDREGNTIYF
TGCAGTGCAGAAAGGGACAGGGAAGGAAACACCATATATTTT
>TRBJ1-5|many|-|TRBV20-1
CSARDPHLQQPQHF
TGCAGTGCTAGAGATCCACATTTACAGCAGCCCCAGCATTTT
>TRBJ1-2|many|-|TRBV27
CASSLRQETGGYITF
TGTGCCAGCAGTTTACGTCAGGAAACAGGAGGGTATATCACCTTC
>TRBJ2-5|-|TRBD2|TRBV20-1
CSAPGTTGGETQYF
TGCAGTGCACCCGGGACTACCGGCGGAGAGACCCAGTACTTC
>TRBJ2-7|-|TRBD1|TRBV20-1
CSAATGAVSSYEQYF
TGCAGTGCTGCTACAGGGGCTGTTAGCTCCTACGAGCAGTACTTC
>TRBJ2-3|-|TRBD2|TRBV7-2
CASSPGTSIDTQYF
TGTGCCAGCAGCCCCGGGACTAGCATAGATACGCAGTATTTT
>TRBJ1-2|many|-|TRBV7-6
CASSLAEGPYYGYTF
TGTGCCAGCAGCTTAGCGGAGGGACCGTACTATGGCTACACCTTC
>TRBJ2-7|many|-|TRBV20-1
CSARDSKVQYEQYF
TGCAGTGCTAGAGATAGCAAGGTTCAGTACGAGCAGTACTTC
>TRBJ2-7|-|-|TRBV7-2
CASSSGLSTYEQYF
TGTGCCAGCAGCTCGGGACTGTCCACCTACGAGCAGTACTTC
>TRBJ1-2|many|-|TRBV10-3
CAISEETLLTNYGYTF
TGTGCCATCAGTGAGGAAACCTTGTTAACTAACTATGGCTACACCTTC
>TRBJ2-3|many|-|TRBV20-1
CSASGFQTDTQYF
TGCAGTGCTTCGGGGTTTCAGACAGATACGCAGTATTTT
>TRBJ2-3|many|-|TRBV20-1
CSGEGGESTDTQYF
TGCAGTGGAGAGGGGGGGGAGAGCACAGATACGCAGTATTTT
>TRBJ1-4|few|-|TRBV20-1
CSAPNVEGFITNEKLFF
TGCAGTGCACCGAATGTTGAAGGGTTTATTACTAATGAAAAACTGTTTTTT
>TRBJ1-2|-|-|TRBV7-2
CASSLLGGANYGYTF
TGTGCCAGCAGCTTATTAGGCGGAGCTAACTATGGCTACACCTTC
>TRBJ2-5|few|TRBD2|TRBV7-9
CASSSPGLARETQYF
TGTGCCAGCAGCTCCCCTGGACTAGCCAGAGAGACCCAGTACTTC
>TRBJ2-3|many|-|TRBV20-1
CSAREVGDRTDTQYF
TGCAGTGCCAGGGAGGTCGGGGACCGCACAGATACGCAGTATTTT
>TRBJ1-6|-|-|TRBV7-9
CASSILPGARPRSPLHF
TGTGCCAGCAGCATCTTACCGGGAGCTCGACCTAGGTCACCCCTCCACTTT
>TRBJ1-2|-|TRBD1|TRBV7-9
CASSLYGLGTGVNGYTF
TGTGCCAGCAGCTTATACGGACTTGGGACAGGGGTTAATGGCTACACCTTC
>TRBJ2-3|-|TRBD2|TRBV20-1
CSARDRLALYTDTQYF
TGCAGTGCTAGAGACCGACTAGCCCTATACACAGATACGCAGTATTTT
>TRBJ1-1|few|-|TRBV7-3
CASSLRGGQGLGDTEAFF
TGTGCCAGCAGCTTACGGGGGGGCCAAGGTTTAGGGGACACTGAAGCTTTCTTT
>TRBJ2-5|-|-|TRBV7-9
CASSLALSGQETQYF
TGTGCCAGCAGCTTAGCTTTGTCAGGACAAGAGACCCAGTACTTC
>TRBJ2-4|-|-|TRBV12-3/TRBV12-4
CASSNREGGNIQYF
TGTGCCAGCAGTAACAGGGAAGGAGGAAACATTCAGTACTTC
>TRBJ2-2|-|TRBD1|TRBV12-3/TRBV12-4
CASRKQGETGELFF
TGTGCCAGCAGGAAACAGGGGGAGACCGGGGAGCTGTTTTTT
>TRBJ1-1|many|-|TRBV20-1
CSATQGKLTEAFF
TGCAGTGCTACGCAGGGAAAGTTAACTGAAGCTTTCTTT
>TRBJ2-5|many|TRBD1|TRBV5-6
CASRGTAYQETQYF
TGTGCCAGCAGAGGGACAGCTTACCAAGAGACCCAGTACTTC
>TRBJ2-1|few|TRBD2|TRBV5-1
CASSLEGTSGEQFF
TGCGCCAGCAGCTTGGAAGGGACTAGCGGCGAGCAGTTCTTC
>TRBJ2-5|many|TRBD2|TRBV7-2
CASSNLAGGRETQYF
TGTGCCAGCAGCAACTTAGCGGGGGGGCGCGAGACCCAGTACTTC
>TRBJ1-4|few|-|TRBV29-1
CSVGTLDTGERKLFF
TGCAGCGTGGGTACTTTGGACACCGGTGAGAGAAAACTGTTTTTT
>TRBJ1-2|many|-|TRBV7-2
CASSLAGDPYGYTF
TGTGCCAGCAGCTTAGCGGGCGATCCCTATGGCTACACCTTC
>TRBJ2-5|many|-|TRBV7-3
CASSSDGYQETQYF
TGTGCCAGCAGCTCGGACGGCTATCAAGAGACCCAGTACTTC
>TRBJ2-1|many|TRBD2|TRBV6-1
CASTQAGGFNEQFF
TGTGCCAGCACCCAAGCGGGGGGATTTAATGAGCAGTTCTTC
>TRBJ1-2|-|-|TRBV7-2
CASSLEWSNYGYTF
TGTGCCAGCAGCTTAGAGTGGTCTAACTATGGCTACACCTTC
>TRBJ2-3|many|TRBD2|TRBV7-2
CASSSSFGGGLADTQYF
TGTGCCAGCAGCTCCAGCTTCGGGGGGGGGCTGGCAGATACGCAGTATTTT
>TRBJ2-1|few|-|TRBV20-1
CSARPRGGSYNEQFF
TGCAGTGCTAGGCCCAGGGGGGGGTCCTACAATGAGCAGTTCTTC
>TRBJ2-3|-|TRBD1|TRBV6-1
CASTTGDRDDTQYF
TGTGCCAGCACCACCGGGGACAGGGACGATACGCAGTATTTT
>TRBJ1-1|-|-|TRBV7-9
CASSPIRGEAEAFF
TGTGCCAGCAGCCCAATAAGGGGTGAAGCTGAAGCTTTCTTT
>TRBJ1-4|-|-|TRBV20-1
CSASQQARSTNEKLFF
TGCAGTGCTAGCCAACAGGCCCGTTCAACTAATGAAAAACTGTTTTTT